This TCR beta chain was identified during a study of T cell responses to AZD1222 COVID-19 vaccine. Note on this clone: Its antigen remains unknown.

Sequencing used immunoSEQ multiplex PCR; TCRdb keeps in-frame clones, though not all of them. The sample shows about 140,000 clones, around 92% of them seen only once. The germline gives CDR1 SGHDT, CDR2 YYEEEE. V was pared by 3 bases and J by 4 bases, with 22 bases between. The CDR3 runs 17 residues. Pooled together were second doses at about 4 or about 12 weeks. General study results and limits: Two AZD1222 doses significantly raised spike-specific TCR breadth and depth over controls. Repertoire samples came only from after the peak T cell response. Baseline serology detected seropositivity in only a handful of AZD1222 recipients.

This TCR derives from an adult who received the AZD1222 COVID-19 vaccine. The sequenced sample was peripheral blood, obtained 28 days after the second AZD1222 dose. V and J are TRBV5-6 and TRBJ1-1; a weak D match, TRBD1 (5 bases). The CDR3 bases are TGTGCCAGCAGCTCCGAAAGGGGACCCCTTGGGGCCACTGAAGCTTTCTTT. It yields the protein CASSSERGPLGATEAFF.